The clone carrying this T cell receptor beta chain was found a few times. Its antigen is unidentified. A single record per CDR3 protein comes from TCRdb applying MiXCR to the RT-PCR reads. The repertoire has 490,000 or so distinct CDR3 sequences, less than 8% of them found once; the top ten carry around 13%. Deletions cut 2 bases from V and 6 bases from J, with 5 bases between. This CDR3 spans 11 amino acids. Germline V gene sequence: CDR1 SGHTA, CDR2 FQGNSA. This sample is part of a study of response to subunit inactivated influenza vaccine. Study conclusions and caveats: Authors suggested seasonal influenza vaccinations each recruit few new T cells.

The rearrangement joins TRBV7-2 to TRBJ2-7; unclear D gene. The source of this sequence is a man aged 45 to 70 who received an inactivated influenza vaccine. The source was PBMCs from blood, collected less than 30 months after vaccination. The CDR3 region has the DNA TGTGCCAGCAGCTTAAACTTCGAGCAGTACTTC. Its translation is CASSLNFEQYF. Full variable domain (rest looked up from reference TRBV7-2 and TRBJ2-7): GAGVSQSPSNKVTEKGKDVELRCDPISGHTALYWYRQSLGQGLEFLIYFQGNSAPDKSGLPSDRFSAERTGGSVSTLTIQRTQQEDSAVYLCASSLNFEQYFGPGTRLTVT.